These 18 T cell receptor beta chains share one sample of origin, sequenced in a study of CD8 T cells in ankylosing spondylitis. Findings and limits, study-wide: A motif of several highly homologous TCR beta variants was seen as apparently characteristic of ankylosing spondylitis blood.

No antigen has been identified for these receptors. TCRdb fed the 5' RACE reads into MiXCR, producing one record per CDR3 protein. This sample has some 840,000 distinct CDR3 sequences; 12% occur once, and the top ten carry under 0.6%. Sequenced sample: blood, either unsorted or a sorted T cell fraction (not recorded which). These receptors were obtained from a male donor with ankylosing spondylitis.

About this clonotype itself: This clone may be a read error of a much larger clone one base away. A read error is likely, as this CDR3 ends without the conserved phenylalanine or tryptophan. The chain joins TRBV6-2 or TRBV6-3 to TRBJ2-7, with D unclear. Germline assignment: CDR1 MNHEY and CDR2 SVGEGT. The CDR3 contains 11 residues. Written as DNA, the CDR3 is TGTGCCAGCAGTAACTCCTACGAGCAGTACTCC. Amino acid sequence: CASSNSYEQYS.

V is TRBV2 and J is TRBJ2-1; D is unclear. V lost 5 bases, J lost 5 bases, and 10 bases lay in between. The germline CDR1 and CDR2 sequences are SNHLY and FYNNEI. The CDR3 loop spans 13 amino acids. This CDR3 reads CASSKNRDNEQFF. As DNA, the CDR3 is TGTGCCAGCAGTAAAAACAGAGACAATGAGCAGTTCTTC.

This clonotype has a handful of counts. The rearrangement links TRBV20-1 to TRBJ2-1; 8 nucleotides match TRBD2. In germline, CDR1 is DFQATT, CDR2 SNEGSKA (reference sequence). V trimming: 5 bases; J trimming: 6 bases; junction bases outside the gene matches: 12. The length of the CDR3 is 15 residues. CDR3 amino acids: CSALKWGLESNEQFF. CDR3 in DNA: TGCAGTGCTTTGAAGTGGGGACTAGAGAGCAATGAGCAGTTCTTC.

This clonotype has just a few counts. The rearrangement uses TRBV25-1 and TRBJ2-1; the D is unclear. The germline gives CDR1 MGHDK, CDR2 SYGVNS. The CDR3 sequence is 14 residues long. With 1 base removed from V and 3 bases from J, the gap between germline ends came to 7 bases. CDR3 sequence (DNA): TGTGCCAGCAGTGAATCAACGGACTACAATGAGCAGTTCTTC. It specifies CASSESTDYNEQFF.

CDR3 amino acids: CASSQGQGALETQYF. The CDR3 nucleotides read TGTGCCAGCAGCCAGGGGCAGGGGGCCCTGGAGACCCAGTACTTC. The rearrangement uses TRBV3-1 and TRBJ2-5; 8 bases are a match to TRBD1. The germline V gene encodes CDR1 LGHDT and CDR2 YNNKEL (reference sequence). V shed 3 bases and J 5 bases; nucleotides not matched to a gene: 8. This CDR3 is built from 15 residues.

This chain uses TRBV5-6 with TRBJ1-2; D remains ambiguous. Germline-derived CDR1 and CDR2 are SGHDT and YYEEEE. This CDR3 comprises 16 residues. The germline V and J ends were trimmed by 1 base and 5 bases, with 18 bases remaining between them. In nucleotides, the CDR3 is TGTGCCAGCAGCTTGTTCAGAGACATAGTCACTTATGGCTACACCTTC. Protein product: CASSLFRDIVTYGYTF.

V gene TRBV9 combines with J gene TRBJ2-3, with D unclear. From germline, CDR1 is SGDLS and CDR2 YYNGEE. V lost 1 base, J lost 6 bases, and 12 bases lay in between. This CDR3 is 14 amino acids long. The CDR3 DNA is TGTGCCAGCAGCGTATCTGCGCAGAGCGATACGCAGTATTTT. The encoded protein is CASSVSAQSDTQYF.

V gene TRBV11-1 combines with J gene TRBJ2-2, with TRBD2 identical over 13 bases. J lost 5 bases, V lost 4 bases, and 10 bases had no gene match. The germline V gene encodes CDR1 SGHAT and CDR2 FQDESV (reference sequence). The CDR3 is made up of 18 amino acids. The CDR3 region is CASSSAPGLAGATGELFF. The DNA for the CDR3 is TGTGCCAGCAGCTCCGCCCCAGGACTAGCGGGAGCAACCGGGGAGCTGTTTTTT. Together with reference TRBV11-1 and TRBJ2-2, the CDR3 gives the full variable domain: EAEVAQSPRYKITEKSQAVAFWCDPISGHATLYWYRQILGQGPELLVQFQDESVVDDSQLPKDRFSAERLKGVDSTLKIQPAELGDSAMYLCASSSAPGLAGATGELFFGEGSRLTVL.

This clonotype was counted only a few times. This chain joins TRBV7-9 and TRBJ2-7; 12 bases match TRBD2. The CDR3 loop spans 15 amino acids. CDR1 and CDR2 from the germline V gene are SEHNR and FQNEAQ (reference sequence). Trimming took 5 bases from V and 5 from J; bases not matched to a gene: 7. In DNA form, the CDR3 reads TGTGCCAGCAGCCGTTGGACTAGCGGGAACAACGAGCAGTACTTC. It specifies CASSRWTSGNNEQYF.

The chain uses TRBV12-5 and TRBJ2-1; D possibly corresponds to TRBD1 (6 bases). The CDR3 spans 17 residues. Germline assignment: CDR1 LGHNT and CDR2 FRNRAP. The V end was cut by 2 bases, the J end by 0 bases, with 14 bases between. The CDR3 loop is CASGLIQGLSSYNEQFF. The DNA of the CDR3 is TGTGCTAGTGGTTTGATTCAGGGGTTAAGCTCCTACAATGAGCAGTTCTTC. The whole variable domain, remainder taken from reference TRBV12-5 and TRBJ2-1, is DARVTQTPRHKVTEMGQEVTMRCQPILGHNTVFWYRQTMMQGLELLAYFRNRAPLDDSGMPKDRFSAEMPDATLATLKIQPSEPRDSAVYFCASGLIQGLSSYNEQFFGPGTRLTVL.

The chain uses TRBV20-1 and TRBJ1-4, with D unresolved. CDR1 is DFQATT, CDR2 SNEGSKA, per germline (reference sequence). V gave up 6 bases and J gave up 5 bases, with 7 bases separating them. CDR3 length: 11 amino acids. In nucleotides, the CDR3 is TGCAGTGCAGCAGAGAATGAAAAACTGTTTTTT. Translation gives CSAAENEKLFF.

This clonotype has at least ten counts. CDR3 protein: CASTGLGQPQHF. The CDR3 region has the DNA TGTGCCAGCACTGGATTGGGGCAGCCCCAGCATTTT. The chain employs TRBV6-6 and TRBJ1-5; no firm D call. The CDR3 runs 12 residues. Germline CDR1 reads MNHNY; CDR2 reads SVGAGI (reference sequence). V was shortened by 7 bases and J by 7 bases, with 11 bases between the two germline ends.

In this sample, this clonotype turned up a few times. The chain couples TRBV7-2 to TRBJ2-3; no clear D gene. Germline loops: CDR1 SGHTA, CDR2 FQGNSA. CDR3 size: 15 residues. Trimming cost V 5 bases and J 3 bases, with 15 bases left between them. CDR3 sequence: CASSPDGGWTDTQYF. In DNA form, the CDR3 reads TGTGCCAGCAGCCCGGACGGTGGGTGGACAGATACGCAGTATTTT.

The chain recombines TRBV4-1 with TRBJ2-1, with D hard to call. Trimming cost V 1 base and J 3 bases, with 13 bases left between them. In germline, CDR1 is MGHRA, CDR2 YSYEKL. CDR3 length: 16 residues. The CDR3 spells CASSQVDLIDYNEQFF. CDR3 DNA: TGCGCCAGCAGCCAAGTCGACCTTATTGACTACAATGAGCAGTTCTTC.

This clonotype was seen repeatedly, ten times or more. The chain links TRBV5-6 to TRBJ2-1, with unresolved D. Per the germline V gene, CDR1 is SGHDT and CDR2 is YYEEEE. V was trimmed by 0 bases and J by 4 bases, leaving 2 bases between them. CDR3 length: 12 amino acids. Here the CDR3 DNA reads TGTGCCAGCAGCTTGGAGTACAATGAGCAGTTCTTC. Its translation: CASSLEYNEQFF.

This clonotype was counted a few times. CDR3 region: CASSLVTGTYTDTQYF. CDR3 in DNA: TGTGCCAGCAGCCTCGTCACCGGGACGTACACAGATACGCAGTATTTT. The chain carries TRBV4-2 and TRBJ2-3; possibly TRBD1 or TRBD2 for D (5 bases each). From germline, CDR1 is LGHNA and CDR2 YNFKEQ. This CDR3 has 16 residues. Trimming stripped 4 bases from V and 2 bases from J, with 16 bases between.

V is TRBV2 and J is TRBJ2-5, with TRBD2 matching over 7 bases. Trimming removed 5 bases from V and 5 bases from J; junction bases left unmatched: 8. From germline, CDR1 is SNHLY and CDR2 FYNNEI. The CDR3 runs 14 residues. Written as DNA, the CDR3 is TGTGCCAGCAGTCGGGATGTAGCGGGCGAGACCCAGTACTTC. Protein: CASSRDVAGETQYF.

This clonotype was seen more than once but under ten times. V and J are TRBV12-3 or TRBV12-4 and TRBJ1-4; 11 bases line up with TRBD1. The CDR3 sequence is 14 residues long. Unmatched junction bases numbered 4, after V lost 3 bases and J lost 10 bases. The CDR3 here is CASSFGTGGGKLFF. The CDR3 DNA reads TGTGCCAGCAGTTTCGGGACAGGGGGAGGAAAACTGTTTTTT.